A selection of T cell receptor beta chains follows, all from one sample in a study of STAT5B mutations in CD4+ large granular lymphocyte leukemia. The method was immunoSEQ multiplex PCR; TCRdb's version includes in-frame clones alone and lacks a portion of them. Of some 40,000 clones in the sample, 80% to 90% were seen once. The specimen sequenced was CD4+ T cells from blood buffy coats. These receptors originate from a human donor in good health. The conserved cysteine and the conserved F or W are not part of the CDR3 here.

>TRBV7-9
ASSFQGASSYNEQF
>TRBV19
ASSRQGTGNEQF
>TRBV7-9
ASSLRLANTGELF
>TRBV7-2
ASSFDIGTQY
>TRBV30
AWSKQGLGYT
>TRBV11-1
ASSSPGGAHYNEQF
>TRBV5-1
ASSPRDPYYEQY
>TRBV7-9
ASSSTGDNYGYT
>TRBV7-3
ASSPSLSGRAGEQF
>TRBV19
ASSIEGQDNQPQH
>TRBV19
ASSIVTSGDRGTEAF
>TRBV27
ASSLSGRAWEKLF
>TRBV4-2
ASSQQGSRGPETQY
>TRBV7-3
ASSRSGRVTDTQY
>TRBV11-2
ASRLAGGNEQF
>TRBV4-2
ASSQETRGRGNTIY
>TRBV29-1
SVKSGSYEQY
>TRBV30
ALGTALTVAF
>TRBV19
ASGTSGRRGRDEQF
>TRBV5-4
ASSLGSGAYEQY
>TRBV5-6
ASSLAKMGQGYQYGYT
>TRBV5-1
ASSLTALANEQF
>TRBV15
ATSSLAGGSSYEQY
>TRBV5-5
ASSSEARRNTEAF
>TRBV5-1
ASSLARAETQY
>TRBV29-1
SVADVENT
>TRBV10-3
AISELGNEQF
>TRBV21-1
ATHTGELF
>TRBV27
ASSLVSRFGRDGIEAF
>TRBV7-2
ASSFGSTQY
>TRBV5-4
ASSVTSRNEQF
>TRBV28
ASRTSGVNEQF
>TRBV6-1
ASRGGWLRQGEQF
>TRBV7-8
ASSSGTHYGYT
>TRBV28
ASRGPGGVQY
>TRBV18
ASSPRREANYGYT
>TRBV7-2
ASSLEVRGWTGSEAF
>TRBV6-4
ASSDSAGPNQPQH
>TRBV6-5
ASSYFEGEDAF
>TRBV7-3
ASSLTLAGAGEQY
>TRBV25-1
ASSGQGNHNEQF
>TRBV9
ASSFSSEPSYEQY
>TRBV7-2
ASSSTGPRGGARREQY
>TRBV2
ASSGRRGNQPQH
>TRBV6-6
ASSPPSGGYT
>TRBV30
AWSVRSVNEKLF
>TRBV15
ATSPPGGPRNQPQH
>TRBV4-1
ASSYSSGVWEQF